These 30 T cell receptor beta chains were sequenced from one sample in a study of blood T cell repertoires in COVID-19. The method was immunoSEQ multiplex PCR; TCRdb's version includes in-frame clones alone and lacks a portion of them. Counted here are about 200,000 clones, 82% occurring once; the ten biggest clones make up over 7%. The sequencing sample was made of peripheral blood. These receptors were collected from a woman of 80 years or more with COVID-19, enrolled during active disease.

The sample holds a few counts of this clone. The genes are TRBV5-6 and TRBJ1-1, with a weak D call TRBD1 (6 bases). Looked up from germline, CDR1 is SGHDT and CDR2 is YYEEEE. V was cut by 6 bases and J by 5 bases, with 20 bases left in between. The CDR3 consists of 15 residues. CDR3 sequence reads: CASTSRGGWRTEAFF. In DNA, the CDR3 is TGTGCCAGCACCTCCAGGGGCGGCTGGAGGACTGAAGCTTTCTTT.

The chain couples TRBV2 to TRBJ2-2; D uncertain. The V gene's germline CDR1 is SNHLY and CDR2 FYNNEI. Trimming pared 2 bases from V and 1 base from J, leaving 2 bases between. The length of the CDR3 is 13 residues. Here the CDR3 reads CASSERNTGELFF. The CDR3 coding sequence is TGTGCCAGCAGTGAACGGAACACCGGGGAGCTGTTTTTT. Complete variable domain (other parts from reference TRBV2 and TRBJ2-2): EPEVTQTPSHQVTQMGQEVILRCVPISNHLYFYWYRQILGQKVEFLVSFYNNEISEKSEIFDDQFSVERPDGSNFTLKIRSTKLEDSAMYFCASSERNTGELFFGEGSRLTVL.

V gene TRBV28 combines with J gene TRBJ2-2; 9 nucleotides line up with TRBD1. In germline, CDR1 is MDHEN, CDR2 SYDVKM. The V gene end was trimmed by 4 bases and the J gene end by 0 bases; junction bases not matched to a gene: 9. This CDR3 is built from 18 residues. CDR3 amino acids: CASSWYDRGRSNTGELFF. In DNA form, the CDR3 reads TGTGCCAGCAGTTGGTACGACAGGGGGAGGTCGAACACCGGGGAGCTGTTTTTT. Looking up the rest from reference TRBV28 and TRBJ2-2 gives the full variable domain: DVKVTQSSRYLVKRTGEKVFLECVQDMDHENMFWYRQDPGLGLRLIYFSYDVKMKEKGDIPEGYSVSREKKERFSLILESASTNQTSMYLCASSWYDRGRSNTGELFFGEGSRLTVL.

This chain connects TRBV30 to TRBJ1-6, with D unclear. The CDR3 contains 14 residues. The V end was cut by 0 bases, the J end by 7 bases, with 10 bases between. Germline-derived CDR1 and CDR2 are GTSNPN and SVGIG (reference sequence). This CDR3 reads CAWSVTVNNSPLHF. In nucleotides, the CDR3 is TGTGCCTGGAGTGTCACAGTGAACAATTCACCCCTCCACTTT.

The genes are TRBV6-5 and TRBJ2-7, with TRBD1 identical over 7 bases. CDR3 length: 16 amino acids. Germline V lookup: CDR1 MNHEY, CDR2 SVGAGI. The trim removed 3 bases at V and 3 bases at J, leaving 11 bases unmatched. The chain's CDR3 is CASSYHRGSLLYEQYF. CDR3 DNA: TGTGCCAGCAGTTATCACAGGGGCTCTCTACTCTACGAGCAGTACTTC.

The CDR3 region has the DNA TGTGCCAGCAGCCAAGGGACAGGGGCGAACACTGAAGCTTTCTTT. Translating it yields CASSQGTGANTEAFF. The chain recombines TRBV3-1 (or the pseudogene TRBV3-2) with TRBJ1-1; 9 positions agree with TRBD1. This CDR3 comprises 15 residues. Germline-derived CDR1 and CDR2 are LGHDT and YNNKEL (reference sequence). V gave up 1 base and J gave up 1 base; unmatched junction bases: 1.

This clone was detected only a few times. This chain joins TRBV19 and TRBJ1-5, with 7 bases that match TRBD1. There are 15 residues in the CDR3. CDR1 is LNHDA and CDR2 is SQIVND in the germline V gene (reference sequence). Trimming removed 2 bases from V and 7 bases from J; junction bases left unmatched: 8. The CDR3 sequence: CASSIQQGTRQPQHF. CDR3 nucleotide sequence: TGTGCCAGTAGTATACAACAGGGGACTAGGCAGCCCCAGCATTTT.

The CDR3 loop is CASSYPLDRGYYGYTF. The CDR3 coding sequence is TGTGCCAGCAGTTACCCCCTAGACAGGGGCTACTATGGCTACACCTTC. The V and J genes are TRBV6-5 and TRBJ1-2; 8 bases are a match to TRBD1. This CDR3 is 16 amino acids long. With 2 bases clipped from V and 3 bases from J, the junction kept 8 bases outside the gene matches. Germline V lookup: CDR1 MNHEY, CDR2 SVGAGI.

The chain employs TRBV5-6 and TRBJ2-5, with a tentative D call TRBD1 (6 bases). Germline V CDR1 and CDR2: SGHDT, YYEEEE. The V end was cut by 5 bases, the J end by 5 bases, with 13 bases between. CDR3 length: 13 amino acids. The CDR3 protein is CASRPQGFETQYF. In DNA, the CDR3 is TGTGCCAGCAGACCACAGGGTTTTGAGACCCAGTACTTC.

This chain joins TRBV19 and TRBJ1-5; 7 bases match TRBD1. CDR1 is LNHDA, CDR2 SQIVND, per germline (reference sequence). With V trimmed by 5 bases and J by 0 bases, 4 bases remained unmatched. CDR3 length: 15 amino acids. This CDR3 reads CASSGGQVSNQPQHF. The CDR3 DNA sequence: TGTGCCAGTAGTGGCGGACAGGTTAGCAATCAGCCCCAGCATTTT.

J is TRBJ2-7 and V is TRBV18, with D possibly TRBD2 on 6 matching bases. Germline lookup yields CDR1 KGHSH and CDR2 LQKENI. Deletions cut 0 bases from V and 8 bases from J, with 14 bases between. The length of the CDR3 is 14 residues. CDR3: CASSPPFGGNKQYF. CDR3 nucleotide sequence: TGTGCCAGCTCACCACCATTCGGGGGAAATAAGCAGTACTTC.

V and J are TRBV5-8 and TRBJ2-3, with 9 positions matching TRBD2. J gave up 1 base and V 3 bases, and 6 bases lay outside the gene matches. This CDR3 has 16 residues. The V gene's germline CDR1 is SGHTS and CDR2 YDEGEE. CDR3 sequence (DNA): TGTGCCAGCAGCTCACCAGAGCGGGGGGGCACAGATACGCAGTATTTT. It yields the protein CASSSPERGGTDTQYF.

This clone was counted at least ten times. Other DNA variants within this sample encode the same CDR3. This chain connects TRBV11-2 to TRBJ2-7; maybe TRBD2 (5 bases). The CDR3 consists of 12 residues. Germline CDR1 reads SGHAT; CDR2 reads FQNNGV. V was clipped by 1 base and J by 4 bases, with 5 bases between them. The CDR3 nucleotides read TGTGCCAGCAGCTTAGCGGGATACGAGCAGTACTTC. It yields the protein CASSLAGYEQYF.

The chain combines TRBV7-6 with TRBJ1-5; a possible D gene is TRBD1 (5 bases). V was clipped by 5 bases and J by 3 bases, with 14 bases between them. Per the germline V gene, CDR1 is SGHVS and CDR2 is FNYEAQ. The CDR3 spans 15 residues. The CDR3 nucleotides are TGTGCCAGCAGCCCCGGGAGGGGACTCAATCAGCCCCAGCATTTT. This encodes CASSPGRGLNQPQHF.

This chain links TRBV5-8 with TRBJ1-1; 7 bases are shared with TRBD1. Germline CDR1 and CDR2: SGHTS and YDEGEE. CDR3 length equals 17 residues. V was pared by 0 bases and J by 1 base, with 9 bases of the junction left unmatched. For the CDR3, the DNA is TGTGCCAGCAGCTTGGAGTATCTGACAGGGCAGAACACTGAAGCTTTCTTT. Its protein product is CASSLEYLTGQNTEAFF.

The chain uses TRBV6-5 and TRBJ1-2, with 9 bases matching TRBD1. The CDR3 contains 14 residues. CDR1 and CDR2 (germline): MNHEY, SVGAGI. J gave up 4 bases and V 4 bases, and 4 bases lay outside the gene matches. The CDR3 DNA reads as TGTGCCAGCAGTTTTCGACAGGGGGTCTATGGCTACACCTTC. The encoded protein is CASSFRQGVYGYTF.

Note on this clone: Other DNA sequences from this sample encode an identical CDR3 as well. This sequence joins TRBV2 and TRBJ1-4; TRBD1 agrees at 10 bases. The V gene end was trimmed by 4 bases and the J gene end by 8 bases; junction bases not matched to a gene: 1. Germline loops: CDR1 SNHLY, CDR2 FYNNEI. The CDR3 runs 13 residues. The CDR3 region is CASSGTGGEKLFF. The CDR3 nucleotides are TGTGCCAGCAGTGGGACAGGGGGGGAAAAACTGTTTTTT.

CDR3 residues: CASSSSGRVEQFF. In DNA form, the CDR3 reads TGTGCCAGTAGTTCTAGCGGGAGGGTTGAGCAGTTCTTC. The genes are TRBV19 and TRBJ2-1, with 12 bases identical to TRBD2. Germline assignment: CDR1 LNHDA and CDR2 SQIVND (reference sequence). The CDR3 has 13 residues. J was trimmed by 9 bases and V by 5 bases; bases with no gene match: 2.

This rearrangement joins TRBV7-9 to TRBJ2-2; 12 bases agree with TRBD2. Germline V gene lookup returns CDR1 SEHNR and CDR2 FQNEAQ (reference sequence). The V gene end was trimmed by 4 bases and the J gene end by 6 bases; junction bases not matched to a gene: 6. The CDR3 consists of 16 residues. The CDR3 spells CASSSWTSGIAGELFF. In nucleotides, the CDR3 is TGTGCCAGCAGCTCATGGACTAGCGGGATAGCCGGGGAGCTGTTTTTT.

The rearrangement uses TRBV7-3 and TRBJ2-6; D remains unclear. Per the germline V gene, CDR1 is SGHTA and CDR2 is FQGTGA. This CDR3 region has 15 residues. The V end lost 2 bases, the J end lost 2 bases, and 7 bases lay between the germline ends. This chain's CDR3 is CASSLHSPGANVLTF. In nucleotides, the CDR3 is TGTGCCAGCAGCTTACATTCCCCTGGGGCCAACGTCCTGACTTTC.

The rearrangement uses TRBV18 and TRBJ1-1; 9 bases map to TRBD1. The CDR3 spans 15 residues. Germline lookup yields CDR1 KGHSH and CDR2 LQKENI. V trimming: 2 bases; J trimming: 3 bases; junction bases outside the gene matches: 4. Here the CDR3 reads CASSPGDRVDTEAFF. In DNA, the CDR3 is TGTGCCAGCTCACCAGGGGACAGGGTTGACACTGAAGCTTTCTTT.

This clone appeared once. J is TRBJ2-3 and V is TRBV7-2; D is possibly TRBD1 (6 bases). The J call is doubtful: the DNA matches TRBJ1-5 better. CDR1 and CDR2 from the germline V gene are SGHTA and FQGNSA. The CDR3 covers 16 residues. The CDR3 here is CASSSQRGARTDTQHF. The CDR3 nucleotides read TGTGCCAGCAGCTCACAGCGGGGGGCCCGGACAGATACGCAGCATTTT.

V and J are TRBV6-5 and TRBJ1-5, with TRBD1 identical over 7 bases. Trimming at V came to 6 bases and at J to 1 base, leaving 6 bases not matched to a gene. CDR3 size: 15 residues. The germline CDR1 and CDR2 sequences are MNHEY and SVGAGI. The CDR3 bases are TGTGCCAGCAGCGAGGGACAGCTAAGCAATCAGCCCCAGCATTTT. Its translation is CASSEGQLSNQPQHF.

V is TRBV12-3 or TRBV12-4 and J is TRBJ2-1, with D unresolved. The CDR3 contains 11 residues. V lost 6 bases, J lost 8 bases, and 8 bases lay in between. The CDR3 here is CASRDSYEQFF. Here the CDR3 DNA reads TGTGCCAGCAGGGATAGCTATGAGCAGTTCTTC.

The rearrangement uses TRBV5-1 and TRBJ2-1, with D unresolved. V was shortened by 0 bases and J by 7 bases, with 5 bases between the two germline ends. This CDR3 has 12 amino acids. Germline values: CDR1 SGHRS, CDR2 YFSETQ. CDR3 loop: CASSLVLNEQFF. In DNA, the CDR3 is TGCGCCAGCAGCTTGGTTCTAAATGAGCAGTTCTTC.

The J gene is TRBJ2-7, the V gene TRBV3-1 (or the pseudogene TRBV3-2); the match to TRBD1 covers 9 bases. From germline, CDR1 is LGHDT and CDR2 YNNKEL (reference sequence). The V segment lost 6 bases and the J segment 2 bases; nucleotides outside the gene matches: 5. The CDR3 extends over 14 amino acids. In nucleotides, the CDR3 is TGTGCCAGCAGTTGGGGACAGGGAGCCTACGAGCAGTACTTC. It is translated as CASSWGQGAYEQYF.

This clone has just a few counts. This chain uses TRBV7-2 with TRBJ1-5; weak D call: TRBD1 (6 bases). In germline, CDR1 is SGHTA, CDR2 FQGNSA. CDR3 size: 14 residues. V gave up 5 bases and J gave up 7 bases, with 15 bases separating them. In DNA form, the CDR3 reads TGTGCCAGCAGCCCAAGGGGGGGGAGCCAGCCCCAGCATTTT. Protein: CASSPRGGSQPQHF.

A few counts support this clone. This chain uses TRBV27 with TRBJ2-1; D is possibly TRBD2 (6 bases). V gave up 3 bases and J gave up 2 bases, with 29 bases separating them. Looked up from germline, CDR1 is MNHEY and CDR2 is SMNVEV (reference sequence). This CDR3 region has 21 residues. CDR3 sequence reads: CASSFRLVPYSNNFAYNEQFF. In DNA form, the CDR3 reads TGTGCCAGCAGTTTCAGACTAGTCCCATATAGCAACAATTTCGCCTACAATGAGCAGTTCTTC.

The CDR3 loop is CATSDLGQGGVEQFF. CDR3 DNA: TGTGCCACCAGTGACCTGGGACAGGGGGGCGTAGAGCAGTTCTTC. The gene calls are TRBV24-1 and TRBJ2-1; 11 bases align to TRBD1. The CDR3 consists of 15 residues. Germline V gives CDR1 KGHDR, CDR2 SFDVKD. Trimming at V came to 4 bases and at J to 10 bases, leaving 8 bases not matched to a gene.

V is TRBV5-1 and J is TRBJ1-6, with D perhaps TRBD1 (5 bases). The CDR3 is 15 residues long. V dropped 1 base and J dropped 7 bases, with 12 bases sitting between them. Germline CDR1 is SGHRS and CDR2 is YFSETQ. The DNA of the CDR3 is TGCGCCAGCAGCTTGATGCGGGACTTAAATTCACCCCTCCACTTT. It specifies CASSLMRDLNSPLHF.